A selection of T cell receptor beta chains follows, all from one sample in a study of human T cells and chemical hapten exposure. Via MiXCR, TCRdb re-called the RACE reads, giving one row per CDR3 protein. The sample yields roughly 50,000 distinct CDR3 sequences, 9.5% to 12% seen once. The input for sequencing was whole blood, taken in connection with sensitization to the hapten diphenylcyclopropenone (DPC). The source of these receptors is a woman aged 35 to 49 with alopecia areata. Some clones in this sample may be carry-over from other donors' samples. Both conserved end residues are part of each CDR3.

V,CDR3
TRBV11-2,CASSLVDRAMVEQYF
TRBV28,CASSYSRGYTF
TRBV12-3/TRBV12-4,CASSPNSGRGYNEQFF
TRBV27,CASSLGSGEAFF
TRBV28,CASSSHGGDEQFF
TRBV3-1,CASSQEGTTNTEAFF
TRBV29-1,CSVGGDQETQYF
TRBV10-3,CAISESSGDHADTQYF
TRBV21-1,CASSKEGQGNQPQHF
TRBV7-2,CASSYEGTETDTQYF
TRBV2,CASSERRTQYF
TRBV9,CASSVAAGSNYGYTF
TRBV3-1,CASSQDAVGVGEQFF
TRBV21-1,CASSQSRDRGVQETQYF
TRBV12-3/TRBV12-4,CASGARWGRGGNTIYF
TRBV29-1,CSAGVGAEAFF